The source of this T cell receptor (beta chain) is a study of T-cell reconstitution after alpha-beta-depleted transplantation in children. Unique molecular identifiers were used to barcode this TCRbeta library. TCRdb recomputed calls from the PCR reads with MiXCR, one row per CDR3 protein. The table records about 90,000 distinct CDR3 sequences, 8% to 9% of them present only once. This clonotype was observed at least ten times. Germline CDR1 SGHTA, CDR2 FQGNSA. The CDR3 spans 10 residues. Trimming left V 9 bases short and J 5 bases short, with 5 bases between. Sequencing used PBMCs from the stem cell graft donor, obtained from the stem cell graft. The receptor was isolated from a human donor who donated a stem cell graft to a child with congenital amegakaryocytic thrombocytopenia. V is TRBV7-2 and J is TRBJ2-1; no reliable D call. The CDR3 coding sequence is TGTGCCAGTGGGGACAATGAGCAGTTCTTC. Its protein product is CASGDNEQFF.